This paragraph covers one TCR beta chain sequence. Its antigen is unknown. The data derive from a study of T cell repertoires in cytomegalovirus infection. TCRdb passed the reads through MiXCR, listing each CDR3 protein once. The profile shows a few hundred thousand distinct CDR3 sequences, 35% to 50% of them singletons. Study-wide results and caveats: The ex vivo response was dominated by HLA-C-restricted CMV-specific TCR beta clonotypes.

The V gene's germline CDR1 is SNHLY and CDR2 FYNNEI. V lost 5 bases to trimming and J lost 0 bases; unmatched junction nucleotides: 4. The CDR3 is 14 residues long. Specimen: cultured PBMCs, collected from culture after CMV antigen stimulation. The TCR comes from a human donor in good health (CMV status not recorded). Some clones in this sample may be carry-over from other donors' samples. The chain is built from TRBV2 and TRBJ2-7; TRBD1 aligns across 7 bases. Written as DNA, the CDR3 is TGTGCCAGCAGTAACCGGGACAGCTCCTACGAGCAGTACTTC. It is translated as CASSNRDSSYEQYF.